These T cell receptor beta chains were read from a single sample in a study of prognosis after radiotherapy for stage I lung cancer. Each CDR3 protein gets one entry after TCRdb re-called the multiplex PCR reads with MiXCR. Of 12,000 to 15,000 distinct CDR3 sequences listed, about 37% are singletons. Sequenced material: PBMCs, taken before or after stereotactic body radiation therapy (not recorded which). The source is a donor aged 50 or older with non-small cell lung cancer. Both conserved end residues are part of each CDR3. D genes are given only for firm matches. Where a row states a size, it is once, few, many or the class of an expanded clone; other rows omit it.

abundance: many; d_gene: .; j_gene: TRBJ2-7; v_gene: TRBV25-1; len: 12; CDR3aa: CASSDSGDEQYF; CDR3nt: TGTGCCAGCAGTGACTCGGGGGACGAGCAGTACTTC
abundance: .; d_gene: .; j_gene: TRBJ1-5; v_gene: TRBV6-1; len: 17; CDR3aa: CASRSRGGWGGNQPQHF; CDR3nt: TGTGCCAGCAGATCGCGGGGGGGGTGGGGGGGCAATCAGCCCCAGCATTTT
abundance: medium-sized; d_gene: TRBD2; j_gene: TRBJ2-2; v_gene: TRBV5-1; len: 16; CDR3aa: CASSPPTSGNTGELFF; CDR3nt: TGCGCCAGCAGTCCTCCTACTAGCGGGAACACCGGGGAGCTGTTTTTT
abundance: many; d_gene: .; j_gene: TRBJ1-5; v_gene: TRBV27; len: 18; CDR3aa: CASSAGFHSPQRNQPQHF; CDR3nt: TGTGCCAGCAGTGCCGGGTTCCACTCACCCCAAAGGAATCAGCCCCAGCATTTT
abundance: medium-sized; d_gene: .; j_gene: TRBJ2-7; v_gene: TRBV5-1; len: 15; CDR3aa: CASSTGSKEKNEQYF; CDR3nt: TGCGCCAGCAGCACCGGATCCAAAGAGAAGAACGAGCAGTACTTC
abundance: .; d_gene: .; j_gene: TRBJ1-6; v_gene: TRBV5-1; len: 12; CDR3aa: CASSFDNSPLHF; CDR3nt: TGCGCCAGCAGCTTTGACAATTCACCCCTCCACTTT
abundance: many; d_gene: TRBD2; j_gene: TRBJ2-1; v_gene: TRBV20-1; len: 16; CDR3aa: CSARRSSGSVGNEQFF; CDR3nt: TGCAGTGCTAGAAGGTCTAGCGGGAGTGTGGGCAATGAGCAGTTCTTC
abundance: many; d_gene: .; j_gene: TRBJ1-4; v_gene: TRBV28; len: 16; CDR3aa: CASRIGGAGANEKLFF; CDR3nt: TGTGCCAGCAGAATCGGGGGGGCGGGGGCTAATGAAAAACTGTTTTTT
abundance: .; d_gene: .; j_gene: TRBJ2-2; v_gene: TRBV6-5; len: 17; CDR3aa: CASSYSAGIPIAGELFF; CDR3nt: TGTGCCAGCAGTTACTCGGCAGGGATCCCCATTGCCGGGGAGTTGTTTTTT
abundance: once; d_gene: .; j_gene: TRBJ1-1; v_gene: TRBV7-3; len: 14; CDR3aa: CASSLSGWGTEAFF; CDR3nt: TGTGCCAGCAGCTTAAGCGGGTGGGGCACTGAAGCTTTCTTT
abundance: .; d_gene: TRBD2; j_gene: TRBJ2-7; v_gene: TRBV20-1; len: 13; CDR3aa: CSAKTSGNYEQYF; CDR3nt: TGCAGTGCGAAAACTAGCGGGAACTACGAGCAGTACTTC
abundance: many; d_gene: .; j_gene: TRBJ1-3; v_gene: TRBV14; len: 15; CDR3aa: CASSRAWALGNTIYF; CDR3nt: TGTGCCAGCAGCAGAGCTTGGGCACTTGGAAACACCATATATTTT
abundance: many; d_gene: TRBD1; j_gene: TRBJ1-5; v_gene: TRBV19; len: 18; CDR3aa: CASSIWRGRAMGNQPQHF; CDR3nt: TGTGCCAGTAGTATTTGGAGGGGGCGGGCTATGGGCAATCAGCCCCAGCATTTT
abundance: many; d_gene: TRBD1; j_gene: TRBJ1-2; v_gene: TRBV19; len: 13; CDR3aa: CASSRQGFVGYTF; CDR3nt: TGTGCCAGTAGTCGACAGGGATTTGTTGGCTACACCTTC
abundance: many; d_gene: TRBD2; j_gene: TRBJ2-1; v_gene: TRBV5-4; len: 15; CDR3aa: CASSRSGLASNEQFF; CDR3nt: TGTGCCAGCAGTCGCTCGGGACTAGCGTCCAATGAGCAGTTCTTC
abundance: once; d_gene: .; j_gene: TRBJ2-1; v_gene: TRBV11-2; len: 16; CDR3aa: CDSGPPIRVSYNEQFF; CDR3nt: TGTGACAGCGGTCCACCTATCAGGGTCTCCTACAATGAGCAGTTCTTC
abundance: many; d_gene: .; j_gene: TRBJ1-1; v_gene: TRBV24-1; len: 13; CDR3aa: CATSDGVGTEAFF; CDR3nt: TGTGCCACCAGTGATGGGGTAGGTACTGAAGCTTTCTTT
abundance: many; d_gene: TRBD2; j_gene: TRBJ2-3; v_gene: TRBV12-3/TRBV12-4; len: 20; CDR3aa: CASSLLPRGGAGAVTDTQYF; CDR3nt: TGTGCCAGCAGTTTATTGCCCCGGGGGGGAGCGGGGGCCGTCACAGATACGCAGTATTTT
abundance: .; d_gene: TRBD2; j_gene: TRBJ2-2; v_gene: TRBV7-8; len: 15; CDR3aa: CASRPSGRGTGELFF; CDR3nt: TGTGCCAGCCGACCTAGCGGGAGGGGCACCGGGGAGCTGTTTTTT
abundance: .; d_gene: TRBD1; j_gene: TRBJ2-7; v_gene: TRBV20-1; len: 12; CDR3aa: CSAEGAGPEQYF; CDR3nt: TGCAGTGCTGAGGGGGCAGGCCCCGAGCAGTACTTC
abundance: .; d_gene: TRBD2; j_gene: TRBJ2-3; v_gene: TRBV6-2/TRBV6-3; len: 15; CDR3aa: CASMGMASGDKTQYF; CDR3nt: TGTGCCAGCATGGGTATGGCTAGCGGGGATAAGACGCAGTATTTT
abundance: .; d_gene: TRBD2; j_gene: TRBJ2-5; v_gene: TRBV9; len: 15; CDR3aa: CVSSRGTGGLETQYF; CDR3nt: TGTGTCAGCAGCCGGGGAACGGGGGGTTTGGAGACCCAGTACTTC
abundance: medium-sized; d_gene: TRBD1; j_gene: TRBJ1-2; v_gene: TRBV28; len: 14; CDR3aa: CASTLTGGNYGYTF; CDR3nt: TGTGCCAGCACCCTCACAGGGGGCAACTATGGCTACACCTTC
abundance: many; d_gene: TRBD1; j_gene: TRBJ2-5; v_gene: TRBV19; len: 14; CDR3aa: CASSWGTAQETQYF; CDR3nt: TGTGCCAGTAGTTGGGGGACAGCTCAAGAGACCCAGTACTTC
abundance: many; d_gene: TRBD2; j_gene: TRBJ2-1; v_gene: TRBV5-1; len: 15; CDR3aa: CASTPGGLTYNEQFF; CDR3nt: TGCGCCAGCACCCCGGGGGGGCTCACCTACAATGAGCAGTTCTTC
abundance: .; d_gene: TRBD2; j_gene: TRBJ2-1; v_gene: TRBV3-1; len: 20; CDR3aa: CASSPRGLAGCHRSYNEQFF; CDR3nt: TGTGCCAGCAGCCCCCGAGGACTAGCGGGGTGCCACCGCTCCTACAATGAGCAGTTCTTC
abundance: many; d_gene: .; j_gene: TRBJ2-1; v_gene: TRBV5-6; len: 11; CDR3aa: CASSQDNEQFF; CDR3nt: TGTGCCAGCAGCCAAGACAATGAGCAGTTCTTC
abundance: once; d_gene: .; j_gene: TRBJ1-2; v_gene: TRBV28; len: 15; CDR3aa: CASRTTGGGDYGHTF; CDR3nt: TGTGCCAGCAGGACGACCGGTGGGGGTGACTATGGCCACACCTTC
abundance: large; d_gene: .; j_gene: TRBJ2-3; v_gene: TRBV6-1; len: 15; CDR3aa: CASSDGGGETDTQYF; CDR3nt: TGTGCCAGCAGTGACGGAGGGGGCGAGACAGATACGCAGTATTTT
abundance: many; d_gene: .; j_gene: TRBJ2-3; v_gene: TRBV2; len: 13; CDR3aa: CASSVTLADTQYF; CDR3nt: TGTGCCAGCAGTGTCACTCTTGCAGATACGCAGTATTTT
abundance: many; d_gene: TRBD1; j_gene: TRBJ1-1; v_gene: TRBV15; len: 16; CDR3aa: CATSRETGWQGASVVF; CDR3nt: TGTGCCACCAGCAGAGAAACGGGATGGCAGGGGGCGTCGGTCGTCTTT
abundance: many; d_gene: .; j_gene: TRBJ2-3; v_gene: TRBV9; len: 15; CDR3aa: CASRAPGSNTDTQYF; CDR3nt: TGTGCCAGCAGGGCACCGGGTTCTAACACAGATACGCAGTATTTT
abundance: many; d_gene: .; j_gene: TRBJ1-6; v_gene: TRBV10-2; len: 12; CDR3aa: CASSVNNSPLHF; CDR3nt: TGCGCCAGCAGTGTTAATAATTCACCCCTCCACTTT
abundance: few; d_gene: TRBD2; j_gene: TRBJ2-5; v_gene: TRBV29-1; len: 13; CDR3aa: CSVIRGGGETQYF; CDR3nt: TGCAGCGTTATACGGGGGGGCGGGGAGACCCAGTACTTC
abundance: medium-sized; d_gene: .; j_gene: TRBJ2-2; v_gene: TRBV12-3/TRBV12-4; len: 16; CDR3aa: CASSPPGSWDTGELFF; CDR3nt: TGTGCCAGCAGTCCCCCGGGGAGTTGGGACACCGGGGAGCTGTTTTTT
abundance: few; d_gene: TRBD1; j_gene: TRBJ2-2; v_gene: TRBV28; len: 16; CDR3aa: CASSKGTGGGGGEPFF; CDR3nt: TGTGCCAGCAGTAAAGGGACAGGGGGCGGTGGCGGGGAGCCGTTCTTT
abundance: once; d_gene: .; j_gene: TRBJ1-2; v_gene: TRBV28; len: 11; CDR3aa: CTSYLWGGYAF; CDR3nt: TGTACCAGCTATCTATGGGGCGGCTACGCCTTC
abundance: medium-sized; d_gene: .; j_gene: TRBJ2-1; v_gene: TRBV5-1; len: 14; CDR3aa: CASSLLQTADEQFF; CDR3nt: TGCGCCAGCAGCTTGTTACAAACGGCCGATGAGCAGTTCTTC
abundance: many; d_gene: .; j_gene: TRBJ1-5; v_gene: TRBV20-1; len: 13; CDR3aa: CSASGGSNQPQHF; CDR3nt: TGCAGTGCGAGTGGGGGGTCCAATCAGCCCCAGCATTTT
abundance: many; d_gene: TRBD2; j_gene: TRBJ2-1; v_gene: TRBV28; len: 17; CDR3aa: CASSFGLTSGSRDEQFF; CDR3nt: TGTGCCAGCAGTTTTGGGCTTACTAGCGGGAGTAGGGATGAGCAGTTCTTC
abundance: many; d_gene: TRBD1; j_gene: TRBJ2-2; v_gene: TRBV20-1; len: 14; CDR3aa: CSVRTGINTGELFF; CDR3nt: TGCAGTGTTAGGACAGGGATTAACACCGGGGAGCTGTTTTTT
abundance: medium-sized; d_gene: .; j_gene: TRBJ2-1; v_gene: TRBV11-2; len: 11; CDR3aa: CASEASGPQFF; CDR3nt: TGTGCCAGCGAAGCTAGTGGGCCCCAGTTCTTC
abundance: many; d_gene: .; j_gene: TRBJ1-5; v_gene: TRBV4-2; len: 15; CDR3aa: CASSQAGAGDQPQHF; CDR3nt: TGTGCCAGCAGCCAAGCAGGGGCGGGTGATCAGCCCCAGCATTTT
abundance: .; d_gene: TRBD1; j_gene: TRBJ2-2; v_gene: TRBV5-4; len: 14; CDR3aa: CASSSTGFGGELFF; CDR3nt: TGTGCCAGCAGCTCGACAGGGTTTGGCGGGGAGCTGTTTTTT
abundance: .; d_gene: TRBD1; j_gene: TRBJ2-3; v_gene: TRBV6-1; len: 15; CDR3aa: CASSPRQGVGNTQYF; CDR3nt: TGTGCCAGCAGTCCCCGACAGGGGGTTGGGAATACGCAGTATTTT